Following are 3 T cell receptor beta chains from one sample sequenced in a study of shared clonotypes between healthy human individuals. Profiled with immunoSEQ multiplex PCR; TCRdb holds only in-frame clones, not every one. The profile covers 1.6 million or so clones, with approximately 96% appearing a single time and 1% to 1.5% taken by the ten largest. The sample was naive CD4+ T cells sorted from blood. Subset here: CD45RA+ positively selected. The receptors derive from a man aged 25-45 years in good health.

The chain uses TRBV6-5 and TRBJ2-7; D is unresolved. V was clipped by 2 bases and J by 0 bases, with 8 bases between them. Germline V gene lookup returns CDR1 MNHEY and CDR2 SVGAGI. The CDR3 is 14 amino acids. The CDR3 spells CASSYQVLSYEQYF. CDR3 nucleotides: TGTGCCAGCAGTTACCAGGTTCTCTCCTACGAGCAGTACTTC.

This clone was seen a few times. The chain couples TRBV2 to TRBJ1-2; TRBD1 is a possible D gene (6 bases). Germline V gene sequence: CDR1 SNHLY, CDR2 FYNNEI. The CDR3 runs 13 residues. With 6 bases removed from V and 5 bases from J, the gap between germline ends came to 13 bases. CDR3 DNA: TGTGCCAGCAGGTTAGAACAGGGATATGGCTACACCTTC. Its translation: CASRLEQGYGYTF.

The CDR3 loop reads CSVASRYPNEQYF. CDR3 sequence (DNA): TGCAGCGTTGCCTCCCGATATCCTAATGAGCAGTACTTC. The rearrangement links TRBV29-1 to TRBJ2-7, with no clear D. Germline CDR1 SQVTM, CDR2 ANQGSEA. V was cut by 4 bases and J by 7 bases, with 17 bases left in between. This CDR3 contains 13 residues.